These 29 T cell receptor beta chains came from one sample sequenced in a study of technical replicates of blood from a handful of donors. Libraries were prepared by immunoSEQ multiplex PCR; TCRdb keeps only in-frame clonotypes and omits some of them. The data contain almost 85,000 clones, 95% to 98% of them seen just once; the ten biggest clones take up more than 0.15%. Sequencing was performed on T cells isolated from PBMCs. These receptors came from a human donor in good health.

The chain carries TRBV6-5 and TRBJ1-1; D uncertain. Germline lookup yields CDR1 MNHEY and CDR2 SVGAGI. V lost 2 bases and J lost 6, with 13 bases in between. The CDR3 contains 14 residues. CDR3 DNA sequence: TGTGCCAGCAGTTACGATGGAAGGAGCTCTGAAGCTTTCTTT. Residues: CASSYDGRSSEAFF.

The genes are TRBV6-6 and TRBJ2-7; TRBD2 matches 9 bases. The germline V gene encodes CDR1 MNHNY and CDR2 SVGAGI (reference sequence). J gave up 0 bases and V 2 bases, and 2 bases lay outside the gene matches. This CDR3 comprises 15 residues. CDR3 sequence reads: CASSYGTSPSYEQYF. CDR3 nucleotide sequence: TGTGCCAGCAGTTACGGGACTAGCCCCTCCTACGAGCAGTACTTC.

This sequence joins TRBV29-1 and TRBJ1-2, with D tentatively TRBD1 (6 bases). Trimming shortened V by 8 bases and J by 4 bases, and 14 bases separated the two germline ends. The CDR3 contains 12 residues. Germline loops: CDR1 SQVTM, CDR2 ANQGSEA. CDR3 region: CSTRTEVYGYTF. In nucleotides, the CDR3 is TGCAGCACCAGGACAGAAGTCTATGGCTACACCTTC.

The rearrangement joins TRBV29-1 to TRBJ2-1; possible D gene TRBD2, 6 bases. There are 16 residues in the CDR3. Deletions cut 2 bases from V and 5 bases from J, with 19 bases between. Germline V CDR1 and CDR2: SQVTM, ANQGSEA. In DNA form, the CDR3 reads TGCAGCGTTGAACCCCCTACGGGAGCAGTAAACAATGAGCAGTTCTTC. This gives the protein CSVEPPTGAVNNEQFF.

This rearrangement joins TRBV19 to TRBJ2-7; TRBD2 matches 9 bases. The CDR3 length is 15 residues. The germline V gene encodes CDR1 LNHDA and CDR2 SQIVND (reference sequence). J was trimmed by 0 bases and V by 7 bases; bases with no gene match: 7. In DNA, the CDR3 is TGTGCCAGTACCGCTAGCGGGATGAGCTCCTACGAGCAGTACTTC. Its protein is CASTASGMSSYEQYF.

V and J are TRBV5-1 and TRBJ2-1; 11 bases match TRBD1. V lost 4 bases to trimming and J lost 8 bases; unmatched junction nucleotides: 5. This CDR3 region has 14 residues. The germline CDR1 and CDR2 sequences are SGHRS and YFSETQ. This chain's CDR3 is CASSRDRGNYEQFF. The CDR3 DNA reads TGCGCCAGCAGCCGGGACAGGGGGAACTATGAGCAGTTCTTC.

This clone was recorded once. The chain carries TRBV5-1 and TRBJ1-2; TRBD1 aligns across 7 bases. Trimming removed 4 bases from V and 0 bases from J; junction bases left unmatched: 6. The length of the CDR3 is 15 residues. Looked up from germline, CDR1 is SGHRS and CDR2 is YFSETQ. The CDR3 nucleotides read TGCGCCAGCAGCGAACGGGACAGCACTAACTATGGCTACACCTTC. Protein: CASSERDSTNYGYTF.

V gene TRBV10-2 combines with J gene TRBJ2-2; no clear D gene. The CDR3 length is 14 residues. Germline CDR1 is WSHSY and CDR2 is SAAADI. The V and J ends lost 4 bases and 1 base respectively, with 7 bases between them. The CDR3 coding sequence is TGCGCCAGCAGTGGCTCACAGAACACCGGGGAGCTGTTTTTT. Protein: CASSGSQNTGELFF.

The chain combines TRBV7-2 with TRBJ2-5; D remains ambiguous. V lost 1 base to trimming and J lost 7 bases, with 10 bases between them. Germline values: CDR1 SGHTA, CDR2 FQGNSA. The CDR3 covers 13 residues. The CDR3 bases are TGTGCCAGCAGCTTAGAGCGCTCGGGGACCCAGTACTTC. Protein: CASSLERSGTQYF.

This chain uses TRBV28 with TRBJ2-7; D call uncertain. CDR3 length equals 11 residues. V was cut by 3 bases and J by 6 bases, with 6 bases left in between. CDR1 and CDR2 (germline): MDHEN, SYDVKM. The CDR3 loop is CASSFSGEQYF. The CDR3 nucleotides read TGTGCCAGCAGTTTTTCGGGCGAGCAGTACTTC.

The V call is TRBV28, the J call TRBJ1-2; no definite D call. The CDR3 has 18 amino acids. Germline V lookup: CDR1 MDHEN, CDR2 SYDVKM. V was trimmed by 3 bases and J by 6 bases, leaving 26 bases between them. The CDR3 loop is CASSFRFLRPPPEDGYTF. The CDR3 nucleotides read TGTGCCAGCAGTTTTCGGTTTTTGCGGCCCCCCCCTGAAGATGGCTACACCTTC.

V gene TRBV11-2 combines with J gene TRBJ2-3, with a tentative D call TRBD1 (5 bases). CDR1 and CDR2 (germline): SGHAT, FQNNGV. This CDR3 spans 14 amino acids. V was clipped by 4 bases and J by 2 bases, with 10 bases between them. In nucleotides, the CDR3 is TGTGCCAGCAGCTCGCTAGGGGCCACAGATACGCAGTATTTT. Encoded protein: CASSSLGATDTQYF. Looking up the rest from reference TRBV11-2 and TRBJ2-3 gives the full variable domain: EAGVAQSPRYKIIEKRQSVAFWCNPISGHATLYWYQQILGQGPKLLIQFQNNGVVDDSQLPKDRFSAERLKGVDSTLKIQPAKLEDSAVYLCASSSLGATDTQYFGPGTRLTVL.

A single count supports this clone. The V gene is TRBV30, the J gene TRBJ2-3; 11 bases are a match to TRBD2. The V segment lost 8 bases and the J segment 1 base; nucleotides outside the gene matches: 2. Germline CDR1 and CDR2: GTSNPN and SVGIG (reference sequence). The CDR3 is 13 residues long. The chain's CDR3 is CAETSGGTDTQYF. Written as DNA, the CDR3 is TGTGCCGAGACTAGCGGGGGCACAGATACGCAGTATTTT. The full variable domain, its missing parts supplied by reference TRBV30 and TRBJ2-3, is SQTIHQWPATLVQPVGSPLSLECTVEGTSNPNLYWYRQAAGRGLQLLFYSVGIGQISSEVPQNLSASRPQDRQFILSSKKLLLSDSGFYLCAETSGGTDTQYFGPGTRLTVL.

The rearrangement uses TRBV7-7 and TRBJ1-1; D is undetermined. Trimming shortened V by 5 bases and J by 6 bases, and 13 bases separated the two germline ends. The CDR3 covers 13 residues. Germline V gives CDR1 SSHAT, CDR2 FNYEAQ (reference sequence). The CDR3 nucleotides are TGTGCCAGCAGCGCGAGCTTAAACGCTGAAGCTTTCTTT. It encodes CASSASLNAEAFF.

This chain links TRBV5-8 with TRBJ2-1; 7 bases map to TRBD2. The V and J ends lost 6 bases and 9 bases, in that order; junction bases with no gene match: 15. Per the germline V gene, CDR1 is SGHTS and CDR2 is YDEGEE. This CDR3 spans 15 amino acids. The CDR3 reads CASTVGGGGSTEQFF. The CDR3 nucleotides are TGTGCCAGCACGGTGGGTGGGGGAGGGTCCACTGAGCAGTTCTTC.

The chain carries TRBV19 and TRBJ1-2; 12 bases match TRBD1. Unmatched junction bases numbered 10, after V lost 8 bases and J lost 6 bases. The germline CDR1 and CDR2 sequences are LNHDA and SQIVND (reference sequence). The CDR3 length is 15 residues. CDR3: CASGRTGQGADGYTF. The CDR3, as DNA: TGTGCCAGTGGTCGAACGGGACAGGGGGCTGATGGCTACACCTTC.

The gene calls are TRBV11-1 and TRBJ2-7, with a weak D call TRBD1 (5 bases). Germline V gene lookup returns CDR1 SGHAT and CDR2 FQDESV (reference sequence). V lost 5 bases, J lost 7 bases, and 15 bases lay in between. CDR3 size: 13 residues. CDR3 amino acids: CASSLTGELEQYF. CDR3 DNA sequence: TGTGCCAGCAGCCTCACAGGAGAGTTGGAGCAGTACTTC.

This clone was seen only once. The chain has TRBV11-3 and TRBJ2-7; tentative D call: TRBD2 (6 bases). V was pared by 5 bases and J by 2 bases, with 10 bases between. The CDR3 consists of 13 residues. Germline V gene data show CDR1 as SGHNT and CDR2 as YENEEA. The CDR3 bases are TGTGCCAGCAGCCCCGGGACTCCCTACGAGCAGTACTTC. This sequence encodes CASSPGTPYEQYF.

The chain recombines TRBV9 with TRBJ2-2, with TRBD2 matching over 13 bases. The CDR3 length is 20 residues. Losses at the gene ends were 5 bases for V and 2 bases for J; bases not matched to a gene: 15. Germline values: CDR1 SGDLS, CDR2 YYNGEE. CDR3 sequence reads: CASRSGTSGALKTNTGELFF. CDR3 sequence (DNA): TGTGCCAGCAGGTCCGGGACTAGCGGGGCTCTAAAAACTAACACCGGGGAGCTGTTTTTT. The full variable domain, its missing parts supplied by reference TRBV9 and TRBJ2-2, is DSGVTQTPKHLITATGQRVTLRCSPRSGDLSVYWYQQSLDQGLQFLIQYYNGEERAKGNILERFSAQQFPDLHSELNLSSLELGDSALYFCASRSGTSGALKTNTGELFFGEGSRLTVL.

This sequence joins TRBV7-8 and TRBJ2-3, with D perhaps TRBD2 (5 bases). The V gene lost 5 bases and the J gene lost 1 base, with 13 bases spanning the gap. This CDR3 spans 15 amino acids. Germline CDR1 reads SGHVS; CDR2 reads FQNEAQ. DNA for the CDR3: TGTGCCAGCAGCCCCTCTGGAGGTGGCACAGATACGCAGTATTTT. Its translation: CASSPSGGGTDTQYF. The full variable domain, completed using reference TRBV7-8 and TRBJ2-3, is GAGVSQSPRYKVAKRGQDVALRCDPISGHVSLFWYQQALGQGPEFLTYFQNEAQLDKSGLPSDRFFAERPEGSVSTLKIQRTQQEDSAVYLCASSPSGGGTDTQYFGPGTRLTVL.

The genes are TRBV11-2 and TRBJ1-2; D is undetermined. CDR1 is SGHAT, CDR2 FQNNGV, per germline. There are 15 residues in the CDR3. V shed 0 bases and J shed 7 bases, with 15 bases lying between them. The CDR3 DNA follows: TGTGCCAGCAGCTTAGATCACGCGGGGTCTGGTGGCTACACCTTC. This sequence encodes CASSLDHAGSGGYTF.

This clone showed up just once. The chain combines TRBV5-1 with TRBJ2-7; 10 nucleotides match TRBD2. V trimming: 1 base; J trimming: 4 bases; junction bases outside the gene matches: 5. Germline CDR1 and CDR2: SGHRS and YFSETQ. The CDR3 covers 15 residues. CDR3 sequence reads: CASSLPSGGLYEQYF. The DNA of the CDR3 is TGCGCCAGCAGCTTGCCTAGCGGGGGTCTTTACGAGCAGTACTTC. The full variable domain, with the rest looked up from reference TRBV5-1 and TRBJ2-7, is KAGVTQTPRYLIKTRGQQVTLSCSPISGHRSVSWYQQTPGQGLQFLFEYFSETQRNKGNFPGRFSGRQFSNSRSEMNVSTLELGDSALYLCASSLPSGGLYEQYFGPGTRLTVT.

In this sample, this clone turned up once. CDR3 sequence reads: CASSLYAGRASTGELFF. The CDR3 region has the DNA TGTGCCAGCAGCCTTTACGCGGGCAGAGCCTCCACCGGGGAGCTGTTTTTT. The chain is built from TRBV5-8 and TRBJ2-2; possible D gene TRBD2, 5 bases. This CDR3 spans 17 amino acids. CDR1 and CDR2 from the germline V gene are SGHTS and YDEGEE. Deletions cut 4 bases from V and 4 bases from J, with 20 bases between.

This chain uses TRBV28 with TRBJ1-5, with D unclear. CDR1 and CDR2 from the germline V gene are MDHEN and SYDVKM. The CDR3 totals 11 residues. The V gene lost 6 bases and the J gene lost 9 bases, with 9 bases spanning the gap. This CDR3 reads CASSRELPQHF. Written as DNA, the CDR3 is TGTGCCAGCAGCCGAGAGTTGCCCCAGCATTTT.

The V gene is TRBV28, the J gene TRBJ1-5, with D hard to call. CDR1 and CDR2 (germline): MDHEN, SYDVKM. Trimming removed 6 bases from V and 5 bases from J, with 8 bases in between. CDR3 length: 12 residues. CDR3 nucleotides: TGTGCCAGCAGCCTGCAGTATCAGCCCCAGCATTTT. This translates into CASSLQYQPQHF.

The chain's CDR3 is CATSRDNMYEQYF. The CDR3 DNA reads TGTGCCACCAGCAGAGATAATATGTACGAGCAGTACTTC. This chain connects TRBV15 to TRBJ2-7; D not resolved. The V gene's germline CDR1 is LNHNV and CDR2 YYDKDF (reference sequence). There are 13 residues in the CDR3. Trimming took off 0 bases at V and 4 bases at J, with 7 bases between the two ends.

This chain uses TRBV28 with TRBJ1-5, with a weak D call TRBD1 (6 bases). The germline V gene has CDR1 MDHEN and CDR2 SYDVKM. Trimming removed 5 bases at V and 0 bases at J, with 26 bases between. This CDR3 contains 20 residues. The CDR3 loop reads CASSPTPRTDAHNSNQPQHF. In DNA, the CDR3 is TGTGCCAGCAGTCCGACACCCCGGACAGATGCACACAATAGCAATCAGCCCCAGCATTTT. Drawing the rest from reference TRBV28 and TRBJ1-5, the complete variable domain is DVKVTQSSRYLVKRTGEKVFLECVQDMDHENMFWYRQDPGLGLRLIYFSYDVKMKEKGDIPEGYSVSREKKERFSLILESASTNQTSMYLCASSPTPRTDAHNSNQPQHFGDGTRLSIL.

The rearrangement uses TRBV10-2 and TRBJ2-3; TRBD2 matches at 12 bases. The junction had 5 bases not matched to a gene; V was cut back by 10 bases and J by 3 bases. Germline V CDR1 and CDR2: WSHSY, SAAADI. This CDR3 spans 14 amino acids. The CDR3: CATRTSGNTDTQYF. The CDR3 bases are TGCGCCACGCGGACTAGCGGGAATACAGATACGCAGTATTTT.

The J gene is TRBJ2-1, the V gene TRBV27, with D hard to call. The CDR3 extends over 13 amino acids. The V gene's germline CDR1 is MNHEY and CDR2 SMNVEV (reference sequence). V lost 2 bases and J 2 bases, leaving 4 bases between the germline ends. CDR3: CASSLGAYNEQFF. In nucleotides, the CDR3 is TGTGCCAGCAGTTTAGGAGCCTACAATGAGCAGTTCTTC.